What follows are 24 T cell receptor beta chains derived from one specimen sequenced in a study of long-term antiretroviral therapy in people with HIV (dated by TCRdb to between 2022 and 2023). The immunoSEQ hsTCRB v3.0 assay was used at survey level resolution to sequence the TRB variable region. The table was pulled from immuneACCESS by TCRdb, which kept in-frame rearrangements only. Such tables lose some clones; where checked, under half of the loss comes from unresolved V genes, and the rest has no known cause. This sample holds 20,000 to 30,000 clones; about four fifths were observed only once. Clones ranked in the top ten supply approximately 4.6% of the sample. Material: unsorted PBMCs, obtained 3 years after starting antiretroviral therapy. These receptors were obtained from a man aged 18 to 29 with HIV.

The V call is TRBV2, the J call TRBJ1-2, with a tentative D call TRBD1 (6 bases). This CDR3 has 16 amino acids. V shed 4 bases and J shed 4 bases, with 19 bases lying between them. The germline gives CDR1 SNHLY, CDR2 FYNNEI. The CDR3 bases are TGTGCCAGCAGTGTCACGGACAGCCAAGGCCCCTATGGCTACACCTTC. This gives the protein CASSVTDSQGPYGYTF.

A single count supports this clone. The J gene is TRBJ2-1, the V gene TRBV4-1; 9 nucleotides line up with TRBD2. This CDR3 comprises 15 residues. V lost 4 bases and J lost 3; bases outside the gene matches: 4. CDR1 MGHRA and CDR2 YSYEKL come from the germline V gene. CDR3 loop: CASSPVRGGYNEQFF. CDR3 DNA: TGCGCCAGCAGCCCCGTGCGGGGGGGCTACAATGAGCAGTTCTTC.

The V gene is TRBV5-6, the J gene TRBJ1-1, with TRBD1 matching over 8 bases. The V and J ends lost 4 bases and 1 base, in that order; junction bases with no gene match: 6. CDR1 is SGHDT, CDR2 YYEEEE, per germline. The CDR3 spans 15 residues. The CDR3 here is CASSAQTGANTEAFF. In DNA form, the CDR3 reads TGTGCCAGCAGCGCCCAGACAGGGGCGAACACTGAAGCTTTCTTT.

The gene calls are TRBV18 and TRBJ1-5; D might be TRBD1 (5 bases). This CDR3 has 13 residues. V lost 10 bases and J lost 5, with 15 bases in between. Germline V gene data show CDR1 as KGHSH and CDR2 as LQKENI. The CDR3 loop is CANARDPDQPQHF. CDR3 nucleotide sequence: TGTGCCAACGCCCGGGACCCTGATCAGCCCCAGCATTTT.

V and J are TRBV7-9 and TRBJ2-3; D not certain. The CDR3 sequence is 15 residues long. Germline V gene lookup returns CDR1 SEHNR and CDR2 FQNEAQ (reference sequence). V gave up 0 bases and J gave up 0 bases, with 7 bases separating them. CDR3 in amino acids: CASSLAGTSTDTQYF. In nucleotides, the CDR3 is TGTGCCAGCAGCTTAGCGGGCACCAGCACAGATACGCAGTATTTT.

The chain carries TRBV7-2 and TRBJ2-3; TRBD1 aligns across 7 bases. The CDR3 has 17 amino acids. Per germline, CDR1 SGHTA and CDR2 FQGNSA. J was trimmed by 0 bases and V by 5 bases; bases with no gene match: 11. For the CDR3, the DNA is TGTGCCAGCAGCAGATTTGGAACGGGACAGAGCACAGATACGCAGTATTTT. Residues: CASSRFGTGQSTDTQYF.

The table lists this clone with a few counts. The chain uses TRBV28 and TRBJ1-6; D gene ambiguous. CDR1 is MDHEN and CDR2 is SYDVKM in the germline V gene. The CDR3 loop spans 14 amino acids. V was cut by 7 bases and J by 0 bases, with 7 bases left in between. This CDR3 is CASTRSSYNSPLHF. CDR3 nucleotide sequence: TGTGCCAGCACTAGGAGCTCCTATAATTCACCCCTCCACTTT.

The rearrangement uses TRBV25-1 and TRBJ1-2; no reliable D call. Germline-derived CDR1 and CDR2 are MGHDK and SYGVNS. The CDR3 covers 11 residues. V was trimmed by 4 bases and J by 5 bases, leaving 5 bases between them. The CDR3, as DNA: TGTGCCAGCAGTGGCCGGTATGGCTACACCTTC. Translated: CASSGRYGYTF.

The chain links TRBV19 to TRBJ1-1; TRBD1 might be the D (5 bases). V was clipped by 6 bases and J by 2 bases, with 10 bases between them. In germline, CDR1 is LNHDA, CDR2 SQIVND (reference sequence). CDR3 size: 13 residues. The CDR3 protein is CASRTTDNTEAFF. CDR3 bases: TGTGCCAGTAGGACGACAGATAACACTGAAGCTTTCTTT.

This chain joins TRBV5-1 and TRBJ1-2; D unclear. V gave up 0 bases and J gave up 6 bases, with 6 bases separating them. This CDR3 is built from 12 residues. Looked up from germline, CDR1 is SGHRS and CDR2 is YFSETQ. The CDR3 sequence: CASSLDADGYTF. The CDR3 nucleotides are TGCGCCAGCAGCTTGGATGCTGATGGCTACACCTTC. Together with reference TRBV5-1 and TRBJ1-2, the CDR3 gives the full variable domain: KAGVTQTPRYLIKTRGQQVTLSCSPISGHRSVSWYQQTPGQGLQFLFEYFSETQRNKGNFPGRFSGRQFSNSRSEMNVSTLELGDSALYLCASSLDADGYTFGSGTRLTVV.

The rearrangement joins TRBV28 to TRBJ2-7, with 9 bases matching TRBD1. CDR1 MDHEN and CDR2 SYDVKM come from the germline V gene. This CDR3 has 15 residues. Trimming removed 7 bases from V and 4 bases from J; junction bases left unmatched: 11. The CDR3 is CASTVFGQGNYEQYF. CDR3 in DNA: TGTGCCAGCACGGTATTCGGACAGGGGAATTACGAGCAGTACTTC.

For the CDR3, the DNA is TGTGCCAGCATGGCCGATCGGAACTGGAATGAAAAACTGTTTTTT. This sequence encodes CASMADRNWNEKLFF. The chain has TRBV6-1 and TRBJ1-4; D remains unclear. V was trimmed by 7 bases and J by 5 bases, leaving 17 bases between them. The CDR3 totals 15 residues. The germline V gene encodes CDR1 MNHNS and CDR2 SASEGT.

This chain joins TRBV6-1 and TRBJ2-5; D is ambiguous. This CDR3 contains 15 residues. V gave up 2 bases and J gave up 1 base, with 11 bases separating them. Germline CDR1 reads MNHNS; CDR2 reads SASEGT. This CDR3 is CASSELPDSQETQYF. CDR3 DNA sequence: TGTGCCAGCAGTGAACTTCCGGATTCCCAAGAGACCCAGTACTTC.

The chain's CDR3 is CASSYGRVADAEAFF. CDR3 sequence (DNA): TGTGCCAGCAGTTATGGGCGGGTAGCCGACGCTGAAGCTTTCTTT. This chain links TRBV6-5 with TRBJ1-1; D gene unclear. This CDR3 spans 15 amino acids. Germline CDR1 reads MNHEY; CDR2 reads SVGAGI. Trimming removed 3 bases at V and 6 bases at J, with 17 bases between.

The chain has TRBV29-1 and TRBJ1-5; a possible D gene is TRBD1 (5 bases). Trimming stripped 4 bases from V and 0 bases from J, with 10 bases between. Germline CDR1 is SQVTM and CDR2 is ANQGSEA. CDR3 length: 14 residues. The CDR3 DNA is TGCAGCGTTGGTCAAGGGGATAGCAATCAGCCCCAGCATTTT. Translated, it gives CSVGQGDSNQPQHF.

In nucleotides, the CDR3 is TGTGCCAGCAGCGTAGCAGGGGCCCAAGAGACCCAGTACTTC. Translation gives CASSVAGAQETQYF. The chain combines TRBV9 with TRBJ2-5; the D gene is possibly TRBD1 (6 bases). The CDR3 is 14 amino acids. Germline values: CDR1 SGDLS, CDR2 YYNGEE. V lost 0 bases and J 1 base, leaving 7 bases between the germline ends.

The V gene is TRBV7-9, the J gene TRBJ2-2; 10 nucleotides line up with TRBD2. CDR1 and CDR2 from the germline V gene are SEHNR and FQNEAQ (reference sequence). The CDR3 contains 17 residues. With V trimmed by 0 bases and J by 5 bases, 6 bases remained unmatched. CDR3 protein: CASSLAPRGLATGELFF. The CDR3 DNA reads TGTGCCAGCAGCTTAGCGCCGCGGGGACTAGCGACCGGGGAGCTGTTTTTT.

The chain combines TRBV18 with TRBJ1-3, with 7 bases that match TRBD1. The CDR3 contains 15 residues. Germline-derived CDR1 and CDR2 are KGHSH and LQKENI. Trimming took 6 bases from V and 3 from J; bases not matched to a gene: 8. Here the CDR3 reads CASSRNTGDGNTIYF. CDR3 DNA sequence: TGTGCCAGCTCGCGTAACACAGGGGATGGAAACACCATATATTTT.

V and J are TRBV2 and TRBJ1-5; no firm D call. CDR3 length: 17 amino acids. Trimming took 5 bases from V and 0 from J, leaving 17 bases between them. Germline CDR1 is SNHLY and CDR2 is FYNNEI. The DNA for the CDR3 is TGTGCCAGCAGTCCCGGGCTCCGGGTTATTAGCAATCAGCCCCAGCATTTT. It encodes CASSPGLRVISNQPQHF.

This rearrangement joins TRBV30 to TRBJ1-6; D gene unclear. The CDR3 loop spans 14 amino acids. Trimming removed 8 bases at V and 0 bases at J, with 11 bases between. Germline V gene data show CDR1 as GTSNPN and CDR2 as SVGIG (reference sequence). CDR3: CAGGRSSYNSPLHF. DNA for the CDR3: TGTGCCGGTGGCAGGAGCTCCTATAATTCACCCCTCCACTTT.

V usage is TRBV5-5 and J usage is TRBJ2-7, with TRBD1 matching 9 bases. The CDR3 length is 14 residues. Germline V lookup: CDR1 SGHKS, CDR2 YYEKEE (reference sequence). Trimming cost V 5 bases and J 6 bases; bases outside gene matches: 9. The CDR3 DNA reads TGTGCCAGCAGGAACCGGGACAGGGTAGGCGAGCAGTACTTC. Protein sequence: CASRNRDRVGEQYF.

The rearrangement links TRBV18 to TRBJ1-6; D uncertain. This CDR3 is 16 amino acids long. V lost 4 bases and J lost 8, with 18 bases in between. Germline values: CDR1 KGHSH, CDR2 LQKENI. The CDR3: CASSLLTPRPDSPLHF. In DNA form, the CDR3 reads TGTGCCAGCTCACTTTTGACCCCCAGGCCGGATTCACCCCTCCACTTT.

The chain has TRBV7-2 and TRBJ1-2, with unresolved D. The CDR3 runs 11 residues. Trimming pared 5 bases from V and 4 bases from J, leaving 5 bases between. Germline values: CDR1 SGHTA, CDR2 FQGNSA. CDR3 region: CASSQIYGYTF. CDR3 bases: TGTGCCAGCAGCCAAATCTATGGCTACACCTTC.

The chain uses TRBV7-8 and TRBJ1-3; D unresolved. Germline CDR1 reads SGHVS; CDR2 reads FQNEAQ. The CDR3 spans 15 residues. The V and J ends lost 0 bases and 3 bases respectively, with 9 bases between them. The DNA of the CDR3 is TGTGCCAGCAGCTTAGCGTTTGGGTTTGGAAACACCATATATTTT. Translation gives CASSLAFGFGNTIYF.